This T cell receptor beta chain was obtained from a study of response to subunit inactivated influenza vaccine. Study results and caveats: The authors put forward the suggestion that each seasonal influenza vaccination may bring in only a limited number of new T cells.

The CDR3 covers 16 residues. Germline V gene sequence: CDR1 SGHRS, CDR2 YFSETQ. J was trimmed by 3 bases and V by 6 bases; bases with no gene match: 11. Details on this clonotype: What it binds is not known.

MiXCR, applied by TCRdb to the RT-PCR reads, yields one record per CDR3 protein. Seen here are about 530,000 distinct CDR3 sequences, approximately 12% observed once, and the top ten hold more than 8.5%. This receptor was taken from a man aged 50-60 years who received an inactivated influenza vaccine. The rearrangement uses TRBV5-1 and TRBJ2-2, with TRBD2 matching 7 bases. The source was PBMCs from blood, collected on the day of vaccination. CDR3 sequence reads: CASNLDPGLYTGELFF. The CDR3 DNA reads as TGCGCCAGCAACTTAGATCCGGGACTATACACCGGGGAGCTGTTTTTT.